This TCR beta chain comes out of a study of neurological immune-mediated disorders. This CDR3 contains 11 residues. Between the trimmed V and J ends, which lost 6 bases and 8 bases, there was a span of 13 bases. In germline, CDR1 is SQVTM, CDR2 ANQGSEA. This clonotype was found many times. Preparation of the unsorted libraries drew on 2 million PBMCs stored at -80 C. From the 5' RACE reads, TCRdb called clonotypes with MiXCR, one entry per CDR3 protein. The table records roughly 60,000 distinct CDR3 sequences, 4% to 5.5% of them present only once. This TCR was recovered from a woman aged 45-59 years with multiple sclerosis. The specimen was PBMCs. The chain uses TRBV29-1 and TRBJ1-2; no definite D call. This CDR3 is CSVGGSDGYTF. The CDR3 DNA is TGCAGCGTAGGAGGAAGTGACGGCTACACCTTC.